A single sample gave rise to the 20 T cell receptor beta chains below, sequenced in a study of neoadjuvant anti-PD-1 for oral cavity cancer. Profiled with immunoSEQ multiplex PCR; TCRdb holds only in-frame clones, not every one. The top ten clones hold roughly 2.6% of a sample with roughly 60,000 clones, around 85% of them seen once. This specimen consisted of PBMCs, obtained before nivolumab (anti-PD-1) treatment. These receptor sequences come from a person between 40 and 85 years old with oral cavity squamous cell carcinoma.

The chain uses TRBV27 and TRBJ1-1; D is uncertain. V was pared by 5 bases and J by 0 bases, with 16 bases between. The CDR3 consists of 16 residues. Germline assignment: CDR1 MNHEY and CDR2 SMNVEV (reference sequence). This CDR3 reads CASSPLPFGMNTEAFF. The CDR3 nucleotides are TGTGCCAGCAGTCCGCTCCCCTTTGGGATGAACACTGAAGCTTTCTTT.

V gene TRBV28 combines with J gene TRBJ1-5, with a weak D call TRBD1 (6 bases). The CDR3 loop spans 15 amino acids. CDR1 MDHEN and CDR2 SYDVKM come from the germline V gene. V dropped 5 bases and J dropped 2 bases, with 13 bases sitting between them. CDR3 DNA: TGTGCCAGCAGTACCACAGGGATTGGCAATCAGCCCCAGCATTTT. As protein: CASSTTGIGNQPQHF.

V gene TRBV19 combines with J gene TRBJ2-2; D could derive from TRBD1 or TRBD2 (5 bases each). Trimming removed 6 bases from V and 5 bases from J, with 16 bases in between. Germline V lookup: CDR1 LNHDA, CDR2 SQIVND (reference sequence). The CDR3 totals 15 residues. CDR3 bases: TGTGCCAGTAGGTCCCCCGGGACGCCTACCGGGGAGCTGTTTTTT. Translated: CASRSPGTPTGELFF.

V is TRBV5-1 and J is TRBJ2-3; D is undetermined. V lost 0 bases and J lost 6, with 11 bases in between. This CDR3 has 14 residues. The germline CDR1 and CDR2 sequences are SGHRS and YFSETQ. Here the CDR3 reads CASSLDLVADTQYF. The CDR3 DNA reads TGCGCCAGCAGCTTGGACCTAGTAGCTGATACGCAGTATTTT.

DNA of the CDR3: TGTGCCTCCAGGGAACAGGAGAACACTGAAGCTTTCTTT. Amino acid sequence: CASREQENTEAFF. The rearrangement uses TRBV9 and TRBJ1-1; D is perhaps TRBD1 (5 bases). Trimming stripped 10 bases from V and 1 base from J, with 14 bases between. Germline V gene sequence: CDR1 SGDLS, CDR2 YYNGEE. The CDR3 spans 13 residues.

The chain recombines TRBV9 with TRBJ1-1; a weak D match, TRBD1 (5 bases). The V end lost 4 bases, the J end lost 4 bases, and 20 bases lay between the germline ends. Germline lookup yields CDR1 SGDLS and CDR2 YYNGEE. The CDR3 has 16 amino acids. CDR3 coding DNA: TGTGCCAGCAGCCCCCCGGGCCGATGGGGGACCACTGAAGCTTTCTTT. As protein: CASSPPGRWGTTEAFF.

This chain links TRBV5-1 with TRBJ1-1; no clear D. V dropped 0 bases and J dropped 3 bases, with 6 bases sitting between them. Germline CDR1 is SGHRS and CDR2 is YFSETQ. The CDR3 totals 13 residues. CDR3 bases: TGCGCCAGCAGCTTGGCGTCCGACACTGAAGCTTTCTTT. Amino acids: CASSLASDTEAFF. Together with reference TRBV5-1 and TRBJ1-1, the CDR3 gives the full variable domain: KAGVTQTPRYLIKTRGQQVTLSCSPISGHRSVSWYQQTPGQGLQFLFEYFSETQRNKGNFPGRFSGRQFSNSRSEMNVSTLELGDSALYLCASSLASDTEAFFGQGTRLTVV.

The V call is TRBV11-3, the J call TRBJ2-1; 15 nucleotides line up with TRBD2. After removal of 3 bases from V and 4 bases from J, the junction contained 4 bases not matched to a gene. The CDR3 loop spans 17 amino acids. Germline CDR1 reads SGHNT; CDR2 reads YENEEA. This CDR3 is CASSFGLAGGKYNEQFF. The DNA of the CDR3 is TGTGCCAGCAGCTTTGGACTAGCGGGAGGGAAGTACAATGAGCAGTTCTTC.

The chain couples TRBV7-9 to TRBJ2-1; perhaps TRBD2 as D (5 bases). V lost 1 base to trimming and J lost 6 bases, with 10 bases between them. Germline V gene data show CDR1 as SEHNR and CDR2 as FQNEAQ (reference sequence). The CDR3 sequence is 14 residues long. For the CDR3, the DNA is TGTGCCAGCAGCTTAGAGACCGGGATCAATGAGCAGTTCTTC. Residues: CASSLETGINEQFF.

The V gene is TRBV19, the J gene TRBJ2-5; D unclear. V lost 3 bases and J 4 bases, leaving 12 bases between the germline ends. The CDR3 totals 14 residues. In germline, CDR1 is LNHDA, CDR2 SQIVND (reference sequence). This CDR3 is CASSIYGSGETQYF. The DNA for the CDR3 is TGTGCCAGTAGTATTTATGGTTCCGGAGAGACCCAGTACTTC.

V is TRBV5-1 and J is TRBJ1-1; D gene uncertain. The CDR3 consists of 14 residues. CDR1 SGHRS and CDR2 YFSETQ come from the germline V gene. Trimming took 4 bases from V and 5 from J, leaving 15 bases between them. CDR3 DNA sequence: TGCGCCAGCAGCCCCCCCCACATGGGGACTGAAGCTTTCTTT. Protein sequence: CASSPPHMGTEAFF.

The sample holds a few counts of this clone. The chain is built from TRBV14 and TRBJ1-1; possibly TRBD1 for D (6 bases). The CDR3 spans 15 residues. The V gene's germline CDR1 is SGHDN and CDR2 FVKESK. V was trimmed by 5 bases and J by 7 bases, leaving 20 bases between them. For the CDR3, the DNA is TGTGCCAGCAGCTACTACAGGGATGGAACAGGTGAAGCTTTCTTT. As protein: CASSYYRDGTGEAFF.

The V gene is TRBV7-9, the J gene TRBJ1-2, with a possible D match to TRBD1 (5 bases). Trimming stripped 5 bases from V and 2 bases from J, with 18 bases between. The CDR3 runs 16 residues. Germline V gene lookup returns CDR1 SEHNR and CDR2 FQNEAQ (reference sequence). DNA of the CDR3: TGTGCCAGCAGCCGTCGGGAAACAGGCCCAAACTATGGCTACACCTTC. Translated: CASSRRETGPNYGYTF. The full variable domain, in which reference TRBV7-9 and TRBJ1-2 provide the parts outside the CDR3, is DTGVSQNPRHKITKRGQNVTFRCDPISEHNRLYWYRQTLGQGPEFLTYFQNEAQLEKSRLLSDRFSAERPKGSFSTLEIQRTEQGDSAMYLCASSRRETGPNYGYTFGSGTRLTVV.

The genes are TRBV19 and TRBJ1-5; unclear D gene. The germline V gene has CDR1 LNHDA and CDR2 SQIVND (reference sequence). CDR3 length: 14 residues. V was shortened by 5 bases and J by 4 bases, with 12 bases between the two germline ends. CDR3 sequence (DNA): TGTGCCAGTAGTGTCACTGGCGGAAATCAGCCCCAGCATTTT. Translated: CASSVTGGNQPQHF.

The V and J genes are TRBV6-5 and TRBJ1-1; no clear D. There are 13 residues in the CDR3. Trimming removed 7 bases from V and 4 bases from J, with 13 bases in between. From germline, CDR1 is MNHEY and CDR2 SVGAGI. The CDR3, as DNA: TGTGCCAGCATCTCTAGGAGGAGCACTGAAGCTTTCTTT. This gives the protein CASISRRSTEAFF.

The chain couples TRBV10-2 to TRBJ1-4, with D possibly TRBD1 on 5 matching bases. V lost 0 bases and J 10 bases, leaving 12 bases between the germline ends. The CDR3 loop spans 14 amino acids. Germline CDR1 WSHSY, CDR2 SAAADI. The CDR3 sequence is CASSESRGLGKLFF. As DNA, the CDR3 is TGCGCCAGCAGTGAGTCAAGGGGCCTTGGAAAACTGTTTTTT.

The rearrangement links TRBV2 to TRBJ1-2; the D is unclear. The germline gives CDR1 SNHLY, CDR2 FYNNEI. Between the trimmed V and J ends, which lost 6 bases and 7 bases, there was a span of 27 bases. This CDR3 spans 17 amino acids. Here the CDR3 reads CASSGKGISLGFSGYTF. The CDR3, as DNA: TGTGCCAGCAGCGGCAAAGGTATCTCGCTTGGGTTCTCTGGCTACACCTTC.

This chain connects TRBV19 to TRBJ2-7, with D maybe TRBD1 (5 bases). Germline values: CDR1 LNHDA, CDR2 SQIVND (reference sequence). CDR3 length: 13 residues. Trimming removed 2 bases at V and 1 base at J, with 6 bases between. CDR3: CASSIQGSYEQYF. CDR3 nucleotide sequence: TGTGCCAGTAGTATACAGGGTTCCTACGAGCAGTACTTC.

The CDR3 DNA reads TGCAGCGTTTTGGGACAGGGGACGACCGTGAACACCGGGGAGCTGTTTTTT. As protein: CSVLGQGTTVNTGELFF. V usage is TRBV29-1 and J usage is TRBJ2-2, with 10 bases fitting TRBD1. This CDR3 comprises 17 residues. Germline V lookup: CDR1 SQVTM, CDR2 ANQGSEA. Unmatched junction bases numbered 10, after V lost 5 bases and J lost 1 base.

This chain joins TRBV11-3 and TRBJ1-3, with D hard to call. The CDR3 length is 15 residues. CDR1 and CDR2 (germline): SGHNT, YENEEA. Trimming removed 5 bases at V and 0 bases at J, with 11 bases between. The CDR3 coding sequence is TGTGCCAGCAGCCCCCGCAGTGACTCTGGAAACACCATATATTTT. Translating gives CASSPRSDSGNTIYF.